This entry concerns a single TCR beta chain. The antigen is unknown. This sample is drawn from a study of PD-1 blockade in classical Hodgkin lymphoma. Notes on the study in general: Unlike CD8+ TCR diversity, which did not rise significantly by C4D1, CD4+ TCR diversity did.

CDR1 and CDR2 from the germline V gene are SGHTA and FQGNSA. The CDR3 runs to 17 residues. V dropped 1 base and J dropped 3; count of bases not matched to a gene: 8. Repertoires were generated with immunoSEQ multiplex PCR, while TCRdb's copy carries only in-frame clones and drops some. This table holds about 21,000 clones, roughly 70% found once. All trial patients relapsed after autologous stem cell transplantation. The TCR sequence derives from a human donor with classical Hodgkin lymphoma. J is TRBJ2-3 and V is TRBV7-2; 9 positions match TRBD2. This material consisted of peripheral blood mononuclear cells (PBMCs), taken at baseline. In DNA form, the CDR3 reads TGTGCCAGCAGCTTAGATTTTCTAGCGGGGTTAACAGATACGCAGTATTTT. Its protein product is CASSLDFLAGLTDTQYF.